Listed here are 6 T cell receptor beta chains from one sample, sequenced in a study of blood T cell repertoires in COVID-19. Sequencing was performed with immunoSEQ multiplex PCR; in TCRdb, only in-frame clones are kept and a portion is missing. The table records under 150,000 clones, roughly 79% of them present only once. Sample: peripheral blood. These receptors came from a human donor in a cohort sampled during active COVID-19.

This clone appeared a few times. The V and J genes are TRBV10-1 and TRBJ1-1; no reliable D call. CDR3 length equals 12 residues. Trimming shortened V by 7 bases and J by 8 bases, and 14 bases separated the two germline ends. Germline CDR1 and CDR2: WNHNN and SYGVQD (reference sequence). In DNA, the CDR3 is TGCGCCAGCATGGACGGGAGGGCCGAAGCTTTCTTT. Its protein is CASMDGRAEAFF.

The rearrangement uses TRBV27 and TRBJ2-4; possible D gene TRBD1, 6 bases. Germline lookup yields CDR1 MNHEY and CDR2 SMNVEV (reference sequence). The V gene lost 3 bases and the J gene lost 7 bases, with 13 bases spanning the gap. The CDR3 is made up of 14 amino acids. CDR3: CASSFLQGGNIQYF. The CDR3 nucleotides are TGTGCCAGCAGTTTCTTACAGGGTGGTAACATTCAGTACTTC.

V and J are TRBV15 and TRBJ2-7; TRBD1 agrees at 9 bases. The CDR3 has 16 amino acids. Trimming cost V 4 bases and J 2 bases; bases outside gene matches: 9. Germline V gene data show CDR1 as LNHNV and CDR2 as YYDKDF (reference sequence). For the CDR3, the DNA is TGTGCCACCAGCACTCCACGGGACAGGGAAACCTACGAGCAGTACTTC. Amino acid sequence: CATSTPRDRETYEQYF.

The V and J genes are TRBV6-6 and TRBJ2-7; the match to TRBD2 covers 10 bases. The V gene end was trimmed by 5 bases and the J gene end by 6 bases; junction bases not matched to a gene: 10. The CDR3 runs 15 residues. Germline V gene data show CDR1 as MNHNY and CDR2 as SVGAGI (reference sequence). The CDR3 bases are TGTGCCAGCAGTACCCGACTAGCGGGCCTATTCGAGCAGTACTTC. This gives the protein CASSTRLAGLFEQYF.

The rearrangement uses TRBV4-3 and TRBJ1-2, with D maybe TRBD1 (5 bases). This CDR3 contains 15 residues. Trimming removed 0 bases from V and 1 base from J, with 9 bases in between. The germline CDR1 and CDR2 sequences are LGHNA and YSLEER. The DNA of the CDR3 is TGCGCCAGCAGCCAAGATCTACAGGATAACTATGGCTACACCTTC. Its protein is CASSQDLQDNYGYTF.

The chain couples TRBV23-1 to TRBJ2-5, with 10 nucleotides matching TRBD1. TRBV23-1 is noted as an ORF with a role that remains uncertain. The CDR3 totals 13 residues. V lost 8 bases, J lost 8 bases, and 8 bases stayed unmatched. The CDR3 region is CASGQGGPVTQYF. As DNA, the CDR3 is TGCGCCAGCGGACAGGGGGGTCCAGTTACCCAGTACTTC.